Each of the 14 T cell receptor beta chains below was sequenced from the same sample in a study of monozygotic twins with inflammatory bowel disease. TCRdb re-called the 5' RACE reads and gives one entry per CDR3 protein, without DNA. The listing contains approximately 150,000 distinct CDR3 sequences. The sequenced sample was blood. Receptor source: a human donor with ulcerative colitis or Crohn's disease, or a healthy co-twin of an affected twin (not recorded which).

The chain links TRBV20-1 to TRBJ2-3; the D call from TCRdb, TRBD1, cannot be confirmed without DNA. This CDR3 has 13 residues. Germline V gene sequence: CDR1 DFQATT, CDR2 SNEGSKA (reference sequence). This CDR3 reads CSAQGATRSTQYF.

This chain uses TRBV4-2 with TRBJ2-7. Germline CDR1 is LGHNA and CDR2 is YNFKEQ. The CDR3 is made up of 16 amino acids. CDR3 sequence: CASSQGLVTVSYEQCF.

The CDR3 region is CASSQGQERNTIYF. The chain joins TRBV4-2 to TRBJ1-3; TCRdb indicates TRBD1, and absent DNA this call remains unverified. This CDR3 comprises 14 residues. Germline CDR1 LGHNA, CDR2 YNFKEQ.

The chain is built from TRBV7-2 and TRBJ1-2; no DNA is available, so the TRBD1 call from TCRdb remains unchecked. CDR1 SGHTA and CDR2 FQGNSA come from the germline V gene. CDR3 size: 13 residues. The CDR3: CASRSQGFYGYTF.

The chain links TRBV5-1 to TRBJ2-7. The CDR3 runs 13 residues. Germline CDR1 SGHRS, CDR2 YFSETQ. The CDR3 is CASSLEVEVEQYF.

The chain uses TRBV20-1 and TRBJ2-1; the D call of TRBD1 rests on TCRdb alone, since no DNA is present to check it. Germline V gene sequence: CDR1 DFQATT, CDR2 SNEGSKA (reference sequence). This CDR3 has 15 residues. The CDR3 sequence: CSARDGTGGLNEQFF.

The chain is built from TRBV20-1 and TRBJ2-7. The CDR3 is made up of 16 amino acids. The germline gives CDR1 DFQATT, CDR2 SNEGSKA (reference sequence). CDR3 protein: CSARMADTGHDYEQYF.

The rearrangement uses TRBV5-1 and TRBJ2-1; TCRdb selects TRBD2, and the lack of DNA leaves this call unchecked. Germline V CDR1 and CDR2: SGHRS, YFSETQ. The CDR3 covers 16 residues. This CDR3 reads CASSILAGGLYNEQFF.

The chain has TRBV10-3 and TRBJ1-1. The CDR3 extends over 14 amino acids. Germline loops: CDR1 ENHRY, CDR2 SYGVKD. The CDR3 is CAISPRVSGSEAFF.

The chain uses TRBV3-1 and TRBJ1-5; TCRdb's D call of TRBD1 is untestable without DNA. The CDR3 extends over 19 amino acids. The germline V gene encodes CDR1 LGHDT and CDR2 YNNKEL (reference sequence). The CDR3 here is CASSQGLGQGLWANQPQHF.

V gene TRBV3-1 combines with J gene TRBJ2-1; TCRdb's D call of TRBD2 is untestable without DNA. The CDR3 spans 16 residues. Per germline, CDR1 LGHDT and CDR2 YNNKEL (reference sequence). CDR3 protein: CASSQDVASGGNEQFF.

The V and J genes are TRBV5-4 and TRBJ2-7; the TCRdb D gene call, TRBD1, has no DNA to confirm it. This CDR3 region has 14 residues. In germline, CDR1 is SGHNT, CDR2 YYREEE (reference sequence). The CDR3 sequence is CASSSLLQGYEQYF.

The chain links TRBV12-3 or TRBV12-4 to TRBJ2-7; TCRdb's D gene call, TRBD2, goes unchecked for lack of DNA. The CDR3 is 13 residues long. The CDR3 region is CASSSTSGNEQYF.

The CDR3 reads CSVPRQETQYF. The rearrangement uses TRBV20-1 and TRBJ2-5; TCRdb selects TRBD1, and the lack of DNA leaves this call unchecked. The germline CDR1 and CDR2 sequences are DFQATT and SNEGSKA (reference sequence). The CDR3 spans 11 residues.